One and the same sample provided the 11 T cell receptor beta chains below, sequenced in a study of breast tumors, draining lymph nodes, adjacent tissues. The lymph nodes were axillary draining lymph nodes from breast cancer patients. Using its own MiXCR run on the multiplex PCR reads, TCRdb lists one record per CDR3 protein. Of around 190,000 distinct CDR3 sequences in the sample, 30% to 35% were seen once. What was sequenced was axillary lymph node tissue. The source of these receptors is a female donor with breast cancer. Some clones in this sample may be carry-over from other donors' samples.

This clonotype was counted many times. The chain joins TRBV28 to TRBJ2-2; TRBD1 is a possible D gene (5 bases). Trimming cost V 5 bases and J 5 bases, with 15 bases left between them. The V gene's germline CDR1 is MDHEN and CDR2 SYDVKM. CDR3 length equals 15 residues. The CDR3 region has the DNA TGTGCCAGCAGTCTTACCCCAGGGTCGACCGGGGAGCTGTTTTTT. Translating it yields CASSLTPGSTGELFF.

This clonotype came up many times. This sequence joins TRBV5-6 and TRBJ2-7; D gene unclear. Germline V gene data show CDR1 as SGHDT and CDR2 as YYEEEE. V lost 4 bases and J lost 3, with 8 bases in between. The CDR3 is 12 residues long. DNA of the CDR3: TGTGCCAGCAGCCAAATCAGCTACGAGCAGTACTTC. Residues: CASSQISYEQYF.

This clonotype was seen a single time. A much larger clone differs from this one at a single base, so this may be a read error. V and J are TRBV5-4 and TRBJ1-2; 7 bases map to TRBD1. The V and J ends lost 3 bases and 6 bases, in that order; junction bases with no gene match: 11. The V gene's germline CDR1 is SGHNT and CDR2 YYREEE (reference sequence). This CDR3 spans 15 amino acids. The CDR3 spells CASSSSGGIYDGYTF. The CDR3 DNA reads TGTGCCAGCAGCTCTTCAGGGGGAATATACGATGGCTACACCTTC. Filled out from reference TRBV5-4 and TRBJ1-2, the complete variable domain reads ETGVTQSPTHLIKTRGQQVTLRCSSQSGHNTVSWYQQALGQGPQFIFQYYREEENGRGNFPPRFSGLQFPNYSSELNVNALELDDSALYLCASSSSGGIYDGYTFGSGTRLTVV.

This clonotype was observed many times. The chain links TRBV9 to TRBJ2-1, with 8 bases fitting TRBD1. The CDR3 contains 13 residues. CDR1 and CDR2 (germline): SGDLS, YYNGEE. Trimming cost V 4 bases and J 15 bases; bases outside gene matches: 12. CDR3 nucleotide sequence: TGTGCCAGCAGCACCGATACAGGGGGTTTTCCGTTCTTC. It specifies CASSTDTGGFPFF.

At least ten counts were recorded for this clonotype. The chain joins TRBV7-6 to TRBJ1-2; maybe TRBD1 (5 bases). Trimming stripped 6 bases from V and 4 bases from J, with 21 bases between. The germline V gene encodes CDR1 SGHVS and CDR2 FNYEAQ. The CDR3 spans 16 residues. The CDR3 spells CASSPSPTVSGYGYTF. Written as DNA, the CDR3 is TGTGCCAGCAGTCCAAGTCCGACAGTCTCAGGCTATGGCTACACCTTC. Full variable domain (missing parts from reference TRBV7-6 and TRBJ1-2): GAGVSQSPRYKVTKRGQDVALRCDPISGHVSLYWYRQALGQGPEFLTYFNYEAQQDKSGLPNDRFSAERPEGSISTLTIQRTEQRDSAMYRCASSPSPTVSGYGYTFGSGTRLTVV.

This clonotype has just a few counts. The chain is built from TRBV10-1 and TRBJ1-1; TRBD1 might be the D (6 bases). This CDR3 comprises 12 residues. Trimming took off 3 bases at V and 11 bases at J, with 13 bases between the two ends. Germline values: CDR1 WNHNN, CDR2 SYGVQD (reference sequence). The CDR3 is CASSDKRGRAFF. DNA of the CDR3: TGCGCCAGCAGTGATAAAAGGGGGAGGGCTTTCTTT.

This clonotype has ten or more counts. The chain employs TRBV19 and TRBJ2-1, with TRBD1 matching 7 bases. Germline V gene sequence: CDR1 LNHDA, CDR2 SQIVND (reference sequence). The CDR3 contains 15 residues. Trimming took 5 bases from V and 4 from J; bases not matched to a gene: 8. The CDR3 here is CASSLGDRLYNEQFF. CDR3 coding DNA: TGTGCCAGTAGTCTCGGGGACAGACTGTACAATGAGCAGTTCTTC.

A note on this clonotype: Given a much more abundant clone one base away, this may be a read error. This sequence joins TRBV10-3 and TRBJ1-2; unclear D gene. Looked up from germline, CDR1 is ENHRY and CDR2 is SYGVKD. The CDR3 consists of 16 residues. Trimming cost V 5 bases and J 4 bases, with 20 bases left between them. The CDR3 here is CAISPRAGDWVYGYTF. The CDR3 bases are TGTGCCATCAGTCCCCGTGCCGGGGATTGGGTCTATGGCTACACCTTC.

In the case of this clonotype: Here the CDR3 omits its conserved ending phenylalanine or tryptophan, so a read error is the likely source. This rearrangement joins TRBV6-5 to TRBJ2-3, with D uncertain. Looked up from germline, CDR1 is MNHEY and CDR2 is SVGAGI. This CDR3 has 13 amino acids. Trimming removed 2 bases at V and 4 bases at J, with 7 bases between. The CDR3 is CASSYGGSDTQYL. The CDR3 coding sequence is TGTGCCAGCAGTTACGGTGGTTCAGATACGCAGTATCTT.

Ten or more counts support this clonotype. The CDR3 here is CSARDNRRDLYGYTF. For the CDR3, the DNA is TGCAGTGCTAGAGATAACCGGAGAGATTTATATGGCTACACCTTC. The genes are TRBV20-1 and TRBJ1-2; D unresolved. The CDR3 is 15 residues long. Trimming removed 0 bases from V and 5 bases from J, with 16 bases in between. Looked up from germline, CDR1 is DFQATT and CDR2 is SNEGSKA (reference sequence).

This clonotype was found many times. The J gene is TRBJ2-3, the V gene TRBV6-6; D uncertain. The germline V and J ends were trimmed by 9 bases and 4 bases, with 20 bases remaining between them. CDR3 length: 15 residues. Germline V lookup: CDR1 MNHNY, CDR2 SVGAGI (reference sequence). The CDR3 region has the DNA TGTGCCAGTGGTTCATTTGGGGTCTCGGCAGATACGCAGTATTTT. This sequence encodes CASGSFGVSADTQYF.